These 14 T cell receptor beta chains were all obtained from the same sample, sequenced in a study of shared clonotypes between healthy human individuals. Measured with immunoSEQ multiplex PCR; TCRdb has only the in-frame clones, and not every one. This sample has hundreds of thousands of clones, with around 79% found just once. The sequenced sample consisted of PBMCs. The receptors shown here come from a middle-aged woman in good health. Some clones in this sample may be carry-over from other donors' samples.

The chain recombines TRBV5-6 with TRBJ2-3, with 8 bases lining up with TRBD2. The V and J ends lost 2 bases and 2 bases, in that order; junction bases with no gene match: 4. This CDR3 has 15 amino acids. In germline, CDR1 is SGHDT, CDR2 YYEEEE. DNA for the CDR3: TGTGCCAGCAGCTTACGGGGGGGATACACAGATACGCAGTATTTT. As protein: CASSLRGGYTDTQYF.

For the CDR3, the DNA is TGTGCCAGCAGCAAGGGGACAGGAGCCTACGAGCAGTACTTC. It specifies CASSKGTGAYEQYF. V gene TRBV21-1 combines with J gene TRBJ2-7; TRBD1, the table's D call, was not compared with the DNA. TRBV21-1 is flagged as a pseudogene. This CDR3 is built from 14 residues.

This rearrangement joins TRBV19 to TRBJ2-5; D unresolved. Trimming pared 3 bases from V and 2 bases from J, leaving 7 bases between. Per germline, CDR1 LNHDA and CDR2 SQIVND (reference sequence). This CDR3 region has 13 residues. The CDR3 sequence: CASSMRQQETQYF. The CDR3 DNA reads TGTGCCAGTAGTATGAGGCAGCAAGAGACCCAGTACTTC. The whole variable domain, filled in from reference TRBV19 and TRBJ2-5, reads DGGITQSPKYLFRKEGQNVTLSCEQNLNHDAMYWYRQDPGQGLRLIYYSQIVNDFQKGDIAEGYSVSREKKESFPLTVTSAQKNPTAFYLCASSMRQQETQYFGPGTRLLVL.

V and J are TRBV28 and TRBJ1-4; 7 bases map to TRBD1. V lost 4 bases, J lost 6 bases, and 11 bases stayed unmatched. CDR3 length: 16 residues. Germline CDR1 is MDHEN and CDR2 is SYDVKM. The DNA of the CDR3 is TGTGCCAGCAGTTCCCTCCAGACAGGGAGAGATGAAAAACTGTTTTTT. Residues: CASSSLQTGRDEKLFF.

This chain connects TRBV5-8 to TRBJ1-4; TRBD1 matches at 8 bases. CDR1 SGHTS and CDR2 YDEGEE come from the germline V gene. The trim removed 4 bases at V and 4 bases at J, leaving 3 bases unmatched. The CDR3 totals 14 residues. This CDR3 is CASSRDRLNEKLFF. The CDR3 DNA is TGTGCCAGCAGCCGGGACAGGCTTAATGAAAAACTGTTTTTT.

The V gene is TRBV2, the J gene TRBJ2-1; 14 bases fit TRBD2. Trimming took 5 bases from V and 7 from J; bases not matched to a gene: 7. The CDR3 is made up of 16 amino acids. Germline V gene lookup returns CDR1 SNHLY and CDR2 FYNNEI. In DNA, the CDR3 is TGTGCCAGCAGTCAGGGACTAGCGGGAGTTAGGAATGAGCAGTTCTTC. Amino acids: CASSQGLAGVRNEQFF.

This chain connects TRBV11-3 to TRBJ2-7; D possibly corresponds to TRBD2 (5 bases). From germline, CDR1 is SGHNT and CDR2 YENEEA. The CDR3 has 14 residues. V lost 1 base to trimming and J lost 5 bases, with 12 bases between them. The CDR3: CASSLGRESDEQYF. The CDR3 DNA is TGTGCCAGCAGCTTAGGACGGGAATCAGACGAGCAGTACTTC.

The J gene is TRBJ2-1, the V gene TRBV29-1; a possible D gene is TRBD1 (6 bases). Looked up from germline, CDR1 is SQVTM and CDR2 is ANQGSEA. This CDR3 is 16 amino acids long. The V end was cut by 0 bases, the J end by 2 bases, with 14 bases between. The CDR3 loop is CSVEEGARQTYNEQFF. CDR3 bases: TGCAGCGTTGAAGAGGGGGCTAGACAGACCTACAATGAGCAGTTCTTC.

This chain links TRBV6-1 with TRBJ2-1, with D possibly TRBD1 on 8 matching bases. This CDR3 has 19 residues. V was cut by 0 bases and J by 6 bases, with 24 bases left in between. The V gene's germline CDR1 is MNHNS and CDR2 SASEGT. CDR3 bases: TGTGCCAGCAGTGAAGCTCAACCGGGGGGACAGGTATTGGGCAATGAGCAGTTCTTC. Its protein product is CASSEAQPGGQVLGNEQFF.

The CDR3 spells CASSERTALTDTQYF. The CDR3 DNA reads TGTGCCAGCAGTGAACGGACTGCCCTCACAGATACGCAGTATTTT. The chain uses TRBV2 and TRBJ2-3; possible D gene TRBD2, 5 bases. The germline V gene has CDR1 SNHLY and CDR2 FYNNEI. Between the trimmed V and J ends, which lost 2 bases and 2 bases, there was a span of 11 bases. The CDR3 is 15 amino acids.

The J gene is TRBJ2-1, the V gene TRBV5-1, with TRBD1 as a possible D gene (5 bases). V shed 0 bases and J shed 10 bases, with 5 bases lying between them. CDR3 length: 11 residues. Germline values: CDR1 SGHRS, CDR2 YFSETQ. The CDR3 region has the DNA TGCGCCAGCAGCTTGGGGGGCGAGCAGTTCTTC. Translating it yields CASSLGGEQFF.

V is TRBV10-3 and J is TRBJ2-6; D may be TRBD1 (5 bases). The CDR3 loop spans 18 amino acids. V gave up 0 bases and J gave up 2 bases, with 14 bases separating them. CDR1 and CDR2 (germline): ENHRY, SYGVKD. The CDR3 DNA is TGTGCCATCAGTGAGTCGGTCCGAGTGGGGCCTGGGGCCAACGTCCTGACTTTC. Amino acids: CAISESVRVGPGANVLTF.

This rearrangement joins TRBV7-3 to TRBJ2-7; weak D call: TRBD1 (5 bases). The CDR3 totals 13 residues. V lost 2 bases to trimming and J lost 6 bases, with 11 bases between them. CDR1 is SGHTA, CDR2 FQGTGA, per germline. In DNA form, the CDR3 reads TGTGCCAGCAGCTTATCAGGGTTCGGCGAGCAGTACTTC. Amino acid sequence: CASSLSGFGEQYF.

The V gene is TRBV9, the J gene TRBJ1-1; 11 nucleotides match TRBD1. Germline values: CDR1 SGDLS, CDR2 YYNGEE. V trimming: 0 bases; J trimming: 3 bases; junction bases outside the gene matches: 4. This CDR3 comprises 16 residues. Written as DNA, the CDR3 is TGTGCCAGCAGCGTAGCTGGACAGGGGGCTGACACTGAAGCTTTCTTT. Its protein product is CASSVAGQGADTEAFF.